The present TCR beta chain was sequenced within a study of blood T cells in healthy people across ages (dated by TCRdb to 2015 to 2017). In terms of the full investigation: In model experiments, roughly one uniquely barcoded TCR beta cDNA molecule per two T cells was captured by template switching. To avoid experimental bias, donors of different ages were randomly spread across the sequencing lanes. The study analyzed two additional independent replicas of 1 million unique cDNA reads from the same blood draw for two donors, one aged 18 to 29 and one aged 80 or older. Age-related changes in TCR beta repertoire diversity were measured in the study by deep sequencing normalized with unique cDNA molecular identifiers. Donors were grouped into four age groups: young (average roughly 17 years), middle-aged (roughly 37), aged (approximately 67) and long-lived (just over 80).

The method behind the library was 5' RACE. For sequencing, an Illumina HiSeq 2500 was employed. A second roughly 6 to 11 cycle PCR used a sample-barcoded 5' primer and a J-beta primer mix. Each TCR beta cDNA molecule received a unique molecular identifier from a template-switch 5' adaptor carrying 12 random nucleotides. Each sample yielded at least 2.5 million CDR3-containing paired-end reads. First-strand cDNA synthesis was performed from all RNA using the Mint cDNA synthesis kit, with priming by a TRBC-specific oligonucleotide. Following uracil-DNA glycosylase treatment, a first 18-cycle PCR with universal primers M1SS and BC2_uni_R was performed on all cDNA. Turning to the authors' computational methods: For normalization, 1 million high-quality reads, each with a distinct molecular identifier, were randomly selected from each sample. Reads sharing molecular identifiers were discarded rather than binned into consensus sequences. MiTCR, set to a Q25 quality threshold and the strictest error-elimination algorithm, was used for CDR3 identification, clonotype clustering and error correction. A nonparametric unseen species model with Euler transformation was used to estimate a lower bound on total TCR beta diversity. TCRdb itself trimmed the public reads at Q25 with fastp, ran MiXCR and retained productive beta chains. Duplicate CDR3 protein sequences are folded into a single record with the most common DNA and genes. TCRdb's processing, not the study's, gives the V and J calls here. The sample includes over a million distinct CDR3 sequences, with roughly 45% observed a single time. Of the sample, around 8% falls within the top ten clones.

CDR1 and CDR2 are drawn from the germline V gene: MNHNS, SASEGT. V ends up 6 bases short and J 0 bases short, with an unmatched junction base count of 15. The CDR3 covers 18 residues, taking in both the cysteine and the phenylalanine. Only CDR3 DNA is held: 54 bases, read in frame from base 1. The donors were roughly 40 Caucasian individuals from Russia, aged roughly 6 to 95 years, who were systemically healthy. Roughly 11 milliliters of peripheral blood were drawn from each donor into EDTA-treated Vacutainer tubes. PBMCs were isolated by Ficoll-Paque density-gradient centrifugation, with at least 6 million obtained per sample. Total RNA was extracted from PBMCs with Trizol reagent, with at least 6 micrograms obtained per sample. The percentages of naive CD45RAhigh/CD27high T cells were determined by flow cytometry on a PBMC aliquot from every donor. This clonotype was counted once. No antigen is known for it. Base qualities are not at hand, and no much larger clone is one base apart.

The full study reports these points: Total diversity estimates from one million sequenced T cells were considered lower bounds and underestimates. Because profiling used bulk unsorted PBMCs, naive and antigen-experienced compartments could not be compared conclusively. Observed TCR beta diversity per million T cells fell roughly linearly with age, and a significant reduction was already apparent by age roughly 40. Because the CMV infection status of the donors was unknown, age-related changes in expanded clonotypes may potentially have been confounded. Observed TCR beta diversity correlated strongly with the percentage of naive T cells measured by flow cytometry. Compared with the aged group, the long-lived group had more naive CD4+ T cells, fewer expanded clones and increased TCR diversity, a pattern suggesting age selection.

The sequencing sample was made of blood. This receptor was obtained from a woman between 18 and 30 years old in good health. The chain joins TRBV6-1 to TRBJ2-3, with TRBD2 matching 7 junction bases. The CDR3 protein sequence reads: CASRDLVQASGSTDTQYF. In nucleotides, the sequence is TGTGCCAGCAGGGACCTGGTCCAAGCTAGCGGTAGCACAGATACGCAGTATTTT.